The rows below give T cell receptor beta chains drawn from one sample of a study of vaccination effects on CD4 cells after COVID-19. Their recognized antigens are unknown. The method was immunoSEQ multiplex PCR; TCRdb's version includes in-frame clones alone and lacks a portion of them. The table includes around 45,000 clones, 75% to 80% detected once. Sample: CD4+ T cells from PBMCs cultured without peptide, taken before COVID-19 vaccination. All receptors come from a human donor who had a prior SARS-CoV-2 infection. Both conserved end residues are part of each CDR3. A D gene is named only where the DNA matches it firmly. The size entry is marked missing in some rows and otherwise reads once, few, many or a size class.

clone_size d_call j_call v_call cdr3_nt cdr3_aa
. TRBD2 TRBJ2-3 TRBV7-3 TGTGCCAGCAGTCAACTAGCGGGGAAAGATACGCAGTATTTT CASSQLAGKDTQYF
once . TRBJ2-2 TRBV24-1 TGTGCCACCAGCCCCGCCGGGCGAAACACCGGGGAGCTGTTTTTT CATSPAGRNTGELFF
. TRBD1 TRBJ1-3 TRBV7-8 TGTGCCAGCAGCTCAGGGACAGGGACTGGAAACACCATATATTTT CASSSGTGTGNTIYF
. . TRBJ2-3 TRBV5-1 TGCGCCAGCAGCTTATCCGGCCCCCGCACAGATACGCAGTATTTT CASSLSGPRTDTQYF
once . TRBJ1-5 TRBV27 TGTGCCAGCAGTTTGGGGTTTTGGCAGCCCCAGCATTTT CASSLGFWQPQHF
. TRBD1 TRBJ1-5 TRBV18 TGTGCCAGCTCAAAAGGACAGGGAGGGGATCAGCCCCAGCATTTT CASSKGQGGDQPQHF
once . TRBJ2-7 TRBV3-1/TRBV3-2 TGTGCCAGCAGCTCAACCCCCAGGGGAAGGTACGAGCAGTACTTC CASSSTPRGRYEQYF
. TRBD2 TRBJ2-7 TRBV5-1 TGCGCCAGCAGCTTGGCGGGACTAGCGGGAGTTGGGGAGCAGTACTTC CASSLAGLAGVGEQYF
. TRBD2 TRBJ2-7 TRBV11-2 TGTGCCAGCAGCCTGGATGCGGGACTAGCGTACTACGAGCAGTACTTC CASSLDAGLAYYEQYF
. . TRBJ2-5 TRBV29-1 TGCAGCGTCGAGCGACAGGTTCAGGAGACCCAGTACTTC CSVERQVQETQYF
. . TRBJ2-5 TRBV2 TGTGCCAGCACGAGGTCCGAAGAGACCCAGTACTTC CASTRSEETQYF
. TRBD2 TRBJ2-6 TRBV7-8 TGTGCCAGCAGCTTAGTCATCCTAGCGGGATACTCTGGGGCCAACGTCCTGACTTTC CASSLVILAGYSGANVLTF
. TRBD1 TRBJ1-5 TRBV5-8 TGTGCCAGCAGCTTTGACAGGGGCGAACGCAATCAGCCCCAGCATTTT CASSFDRGERNQPQHF
. . TRBJ1-1 TRBV15 TGTGCCACCAGCAGAGATTTGCCGGCATTCCAGAACCCGAACACTGAAGCTTTCTTT CATSRDLPAFQNPNTEAFF
. . TRBJ2-3 TRBV5-1 TGCGCCAGCAGCTTCGGTCCGGGGGGCACAGATACGCAGTATTTT CASSFGPGGTDTQYF
. . TRBJ2-7 TRBV6-1 TGTGCCAGCAGTGAAGGTATGGGAACTATCTCCTACGAGCAGTACTTC CASSEGMGTISYEQYF
. . TRBJ1-1 TRBV27 TGTGCCAGCAAGAGTTTTGATGGCAGTGGCCCGAACACTGAAGCTTTCTTT CASKSFDGSGPNTEAFF
. . TRBJ1-1 TRBV14 TGTGCCAGCAGCCAAGCCAGGGCGAGGGCGTTGAACACTGAAGCTTTCTTT CASSQARARALNTEAFF
. TRBD2 TRBJ2-1 TRBV9 TGTGCCAGCAGCGTAGCTACCCGGGCTAGCGGGAGCAACTATGAGCAGTTCTTC CASSVATRASGSNYEQFF
. . TRBJ2-7 TRBV2 TGTGCCAGCAGTCTACGGGACGGTAACTCCTACGAGCAGTACTTC CASSLRDGNSYEQYF
. . TRBJ2-2 TRBV10-3 TGTGCCATCAGTTCCCCGTGGCCCCGCGGCGGGGAGCTGTTTTTT CAISSPWPRGGELFF
once . TRBJ1-5 TRBV7-2 TGTGCCAGCAGCTGGGTGGGACAGCCCCAGCATTTT CASSWVGQPQHF
. . TRBJ2-1 TRBV5-1 TGCGCCAGCAGCTTTCCCCATATGAATGAGCAGTTCTTC CASSFPHMNEQFF
. . TRBJ2-3 TRBV5-4 TGTGCCAGCAGTTCACAGGGCACAGATACGCAGTATTTT CASSSQGTDTQYF
. . TRBJ2-2 TRBV2 TGTGCCAGCAGTGAAGGGGGTGGAGGGGAGCTGTTTTTT CASSEGGGGELFF
few . TRBJ2-2 TRBV6-5 TGTGCCAGCCGCGAGGGGGCGAACACCGGGGAGCTGTTTTTT CASREGANTGELFF
medium-sized . TRBJ1-1 TRBV5-4 TGTGCCAGCATATGGAACACTGAAGCTTTCTTT CASIWNTEAFF
. . TRBJ1-1 TRBV5-6 TGTGCCAGCAGCCCCAAGTGGGTCATGAACACTGAAGCTTTCTTT CASSPKWVMNTEAFF
. TRBD2 TRBJ2-1 TRBV5-1 TGCGCCAGCAGCTGGGTTGGGACTAGCGGTTTCAATGAGCAGTTCTTC CASSWVGTSGFNEQFF
few TRBD1 TRBJ1-1 TRBV7-6 TGTGCCAGCAGCTCAATTCCGGGACAGGGGGTGAACACTGAAGCTTTCTTT CASSSIPGQGVNTEAFF
. . TRBJ2-5 TRBV10-3 TGTGCCATCAGCGAGGGGGAAAACTGGGGGGAGACCCAGTACTTC CAISEGENWGETQYF
. . TRBJ2-6 TRBV6-5 TGTGCCAGCAGTTACTCATTCGAGTTTGGGGCCAACGTCCTGACTTTC CASSYSFEFGANVLTF
. . TRBJ2-6 TRBV7-3 TGTGCCAGCAGCTTCTTGGGACCTGGGGCCAACGTCCTGACTTTC CASSFLGPGANVLTF
few . TRBJ1-3 TRBV10-3 TGTGCCATCACCCCAGGGAGGAGCTCTGGAAACACCATATATTTT CAITPGRSSGNTIYF
. TRBD1 TRBJ1-6 TRBV28 TGTGCCAGCAGCCGAAGGACAGGGGGGCTTCGCGATAATTCACCCCTCCACTTT CASSRRTGGLRDNSPLHF
. . TRBJ1-4 TRBV5-5 TGTGCCAGCAGCTTGGTAACAACCCCTGCAACTAATGAAAAACTGTTTTTT CASSLVTTPATNEKLFF
few . TRBJ1-2 TRBV19 TGTGCCAGTAGTAGCTCACCGTGGGGCTATGGCTACACCTTC CASSSSPWGYGYTF
few TRBD2 TRBJ2-1 TRBV29-1 TGCAGCGTTGAAAGGGCGGGAGGTACCTACAATGAGCAGTTCTTC CSVERAGGTYNEQFF
. TRBD2 TRBJ2-2 TRBV4-2 TGTGCCAGCAGCCAAGCCGCGGGACTACCCGGGGAGCTGTTTTTT CASSQAAGLPGELFF
once . TRBJ2-1 TRBV7-2 TGTGCCAGCAGCCCAGGAGGGGGGCGGAATGAGCAGTTCTTC CASSPGGGRNEQFF
. . TRBJ1-3 TRBV2 TGTGCCAGCAGTTTGGGACCGATCCTATACAGCTCTGGAAACACCATATATTTT CASSLGPILYSSGNTIYF
. . TRBJ2-3 TRBV12-3/TRBV12-4 TGTGCCAGCAGTCCAAGGGGGGCGGATACGCAGTATTTT CASSPRGADTQYF
. . TRBJ2-3 TRBV9 TGTGCCAGCAGCGTAGTTGGAAGTGAAGATACGCAGTATTTT CASSVVGSEDTQYF
. . TRBJ1-3 TRBV7-9 TGTGCCAGCAGCTTAGGGGGTGGAAACACCATATATTTT CASSLGGGNTIYF
. TRBD2 TRBJ2-2 TRBV27 TGTGCCAGCAGTCCCCGAACTAGCGGGAGTGGCGGGGAGCTGTTTTTT CASSPRTSGSGGELFF
. TRBD2 TRBJ2-1 TRBV6-1 TGTGCCAGCAGTGCTAGCGGGGGAATCCGAAAATACAATGAGCAGTTCTTC CASSASGGIRKYNEQFF
. . TRBJ2-2 TRBV5-5 TGTGCCAGCAGCCCAGTGAGTGGGGCCGGGGAGCTGTTTTTT CASSPVSGAGELFF
. . TRBJ1-1 TRBV19 TGTGCCAGTAGTACCCTAGGACTGCTGAACACTGAAGCTTTCTTT CASSTLGLLNTEAFF
few . TRBJ1-1 TRBV18 TGTGCCAGCTCACCAACGAGGAACACTGAAGCTTTCTTT CASSPTRNTEAFF
. TRBD1 TRBJ1-1 TRBV6-4 TGTGCCAGCAGAAACCGGACAGGGAAGACTGAAGCTTTCTTT CASRNRTGKTEAFF
. TRBD1 TRBJ2-5 TRBV29-1 TGCAGCGTGCACGGGACAGGGGATGGGGAGACCCAGTACTTC CSVHGTGDGETQYF
few . TRBJ2-7 TRBV5-1 TGCGCCAGCAGCTTCTCCAGGGCCTACGAGCAGTACTTC CASSFSRAYEQYF